A single sample gave rise to the 10 T cell receptor beta chains below, sequenced in a study of Graves' ophthalmopathy and Graves' hyperthyroidism. From RNA, the CDR3 regions of TCR beta chains were amplified and sequenced. Following a first-round RT-PCR that used HTBI primers, a second-round multiplex PCR was carried out. TCRdb re-called the multiplex PCR reads with MiXCR, one entry per CDR3 protein. The table has roughly 1.1 million distinct CDR3 sequences, about two fifths seen once; the top ten hold roughly 10%. Sequenced: peripheral blood or thyroid tissue (not recorded which). The receptors were gathered from an adult man with Graves' hyperthyroidism.

Concerning this clonotype itself: The CDR3 does not close with the conserved phenylalanine or tryptophan, likely indicating a read error. J is TRBJ2-7 and V is TRBV20-1, with TRBD2 identical over 13 bases. CDR1 and CDR2 (germline): DFQATT, SNEGSKA (reference sequence). Trimming at V came to 0 bases and at J to 2 bases, leaving 16 bases not matched to a gene. CDR3 length equals 20 residues. CDR3 sequence: CSARDVGLAGVHLATYEQYC. CDR3 bases: TGCAGTGCTAGAGATGTTGGACTAGCGGGGGTCCATTTGGCAACCTACGAGCAGTACTGC.

This clonotype was picked up many times. The chain has TRBV7-9 and TRBJ2-5; D ambiguous. V lost 2 bases and J 3 bases, leaving 10 bases between the germline ends. Germline V lookup: CDR1 SEHNR, CDR2 FQNEAQ (reference sequence). CDR3 length equals 14 residues. The CDR3 DNA follows: TGTGCCAGCAGCTTAAGGTCCTGGAAAGAGACCCAGTACTTC. Translation gives CASSLRSWKETQYF.

The chain is built from TRBV5-4 and TRBJ1-2; perhaps TRBD1 as D (6 bases). Germline V gene data show CDR1 as SGHNT and CDR2 as YYREEE (reference sequence). CDR3 length: 14 residues. V lost 3 bases and J 3 bases, leaving 12 bases between the germline ends. CDR3 in amino acids: CASSSRQEDYGYTF. The CDR3 DNA reads TGTGCCAGCAGCTCGAGACAGGAAGACTATGGCTACACCTTC.

The chain has TRBV12-3 or TRBV12-4 and TRBJ1-5; D is ambiguous. Trimming removed 6 bases at V and 11 bases at J, with 23 bases between. CDR3 size: 15 residues. The CDR3 here is CASSPSWTYSLTQHF. Here the CDR3 DNA reads TGTGCCAGCAGCCCCAGCTGGACCTATTCACTCACCCAGCATTTT.

The chain has TRBV6-6 and TRBJ2-2, with 7 bases that match TRBD2. Germline V gives CDR1 MNHNY, CDR2 SVGAGI (reference sequence). The ends lost 8 bases at V and 4 bases at J; junction bases unmatched: 10. The CDR3 is 15 residues long. The CDR3 region has the DNA TGTGCCAGCTCAGCGTGGGTAGCGGGCACCGGGGAGCTGTTTTTT. As protein: CASSAWVAGTGELFF.

J is TRBJ1-1 and V is TRBV29-1; weak D call: TRBD1 (5 bases). The germline gives CDR1 SQVTM, CDR2 ANQGSEA. The CDR3 has 12 residues. In DNA, the CDR3 is TGCAGTCACCGACGGGGGGGCACTGAAGCTTTCTTT. This gives the protein CSHRRGGTEAFF.

The J gene is TRBJ1-5, the V gene TRBV12-3 or TRBV12-4; 8 bases fit TRBD1. The trim removed 6 bases at V and 1 base at J, leaving 5 bases unmatched. CDR3 length: 15 amino acids. CDR3 nucleotide sequence: TGTGCCAGCAGCGACCGGGACAGGAGCAATCAGCCCCAGCATTTT. It codes for CASSDRDRSNQPQHF.

This clonotype was found a few times. CDR3 protein: CASSPRQGLVNTEAFF. The CDR3 DNA follows: TGTGCCAGCAGCCCCCGTCAGGGGTTGGTGAACACTGAAGCTTTCTTT. The V and J genes are TRBV7-2 and TRBJ1-1; tentative D call: TRBD1 (6 bases). Germline CDR1 is SGHTA and CDR2 is FQGNSA. V was cut by 5 bases and J by 0 bases, with 16 bases left in between. This CDR3 contains 16 residues. The variable domain in full, completed from reference TRBV7-2 and TRBJ1-1, reads GAGVSQSPSNKVTEKGKDVELRCDPISGHTALYWYRQSLGQGLEFLIYFQGNSAPDKSGLPSDRFSAERTGGSVSTLTIQRTQQEDSAVYLCASSPRQGLVNTEAFFGQGTRLTVV.

The chain is built from TRBV5-1 and TRBJ2-7, with D perhaps matching TRBD1 or TRBD2 (6 bases each). Trimming cost V 4 bases and J 3 bases, with 17 bases left between them. The CDR3 loop spans 15 amino acids. CDR1 and CDR2 (germline): SGHRS, YFSETQ. This CDR3 reads CASSPGWRGIYEQYF. CDR3 sequence (DNA): TGCGCCAGCAGCCCGGGGTGGAGGGGGATCTACGAGCAGTACTTC.

In its sample, this clonotype was seen many times. A read error may account for a junction end that differs from germline. The chain uses TRBV5-1 and TRBJ1-2; TRBD1 aligns across 8 bases. CDR3 length: 13 residues. Germline loops: CDR1 SGHRS, CDR2 YFSETQ. CDR3 loop: CASSTGQGYGYTF. The CDR3 nucleotides read TGTGCCAGTAGTACCGGACAGGGCTATGGCTACACCTTC.